Listed below are T cell receptor beta chains from one sample, sequenced in a study of blood T cell repertoires in COVID-19. Assay used: immunoSEQ multiplex PCR; TCRdb lists only in-frame clones, some missing. The sample contains around 220,000 clones, about 90% of which appear only once. The sequencing sample was made of peripheral blood. The source of these receptors is a man aged 18 to 29 with active or convalescent COVID-19. CDR3s include the opening cysteine and the closing phenylalanine or tryptophan.

TRBV5-8	CASSLVLLAGGAVDEQFF
TRBV7-6	CASSLIGATSGRWYEQYF
TRBV6-2/TRBV6-3	CASSPDWYEQYF
TRBV28	CASSSYRGPNFSGELFF
TRBV30	CAWGETGMNTGELFF
TRBV14	CASSQVFRTGRNTGELFF
TRBV5-1	CASSLRGFLSGANVLTF
TRBV6-6	CASSHQETQYF
TRBV5-1	CASSRTGGNEQYF
TRBV24-1	CATSHWAQETQYF
TRBV3-1/TRBV3-2	CASSLRLRVEKLFF
TRBV12-3/TRBV12-4	CASRGGSTEAFF
TRBV18	CASSPNGDTEAFF
TRBV3-1/TRBV3-2	CASSHRYSHEQYF
TRBV5-1	CASSLSGEQYF
TRBV3-1/TRBV3-2	CASSQETSGRAGELFF
TRBV6-5	CASSLTGGPNQPQHF
TRBV5-5	CASSLAAGPNYGYTF
TRBV6-6	CASSPRREQFF
TRBV11-2	CASSEAVVGRALDTQYF
TRBV19	CASSIPGLEAFF
TRBV20-1	CSASSTGTSQETQYF
TRBV5-5	CASSFQGPYEQYF
TRBV5-1	CASSLIFDGTEAFF
TRBV7-8	CASSPGGGGFYEQYF
TRBV11-2	CASSGSGFPTNEKLFF
TRBV19	CASSIIWHPNTEAFF
TRBV4-2	CASSQGATSGYQETQYF
TRBV10-1	CASSEYIGGNTDTQYF
TRBV6-5	CAVGQRSLYNEQFF
TRBV5-4	CASSFGTGGSYEQYF
TRBV5-4	CASSSQGANQPQHF
TRBV27	CASSLVPNWYEQYF
TRBV13	CASSPVGVGSEQYF
TRBV9	CASSVAGMNTEAFF
TRBV4-2	CASSPLRGTGDEKLFF
TRBV28	CASSLAGFRSSGYTF
TRBV27	CASSRGLSISYNEQFF
TRBV10-3	CAISSSGNGELFF
TRBV3-1/TRBV3-2	CASSHPGRDGGYTF
TRBV19	CASSIMGAGQPQHF
TRBV12-3/TRBV12-4	CASESGGGGYTF
TRBV9	CASSAALPAGTEAFF
TRBV4-3	CASSRGPEGLNTEAFF
TRBV28	CASSLSRYRRGTEAFF
TRBV10-3	CAISAGTLNTEAFF
TRBV15	CATSRVAGNQSQHF
TRBV5-1	CASSLAGTGAAIYGYTF
TRBV28	CASSFEYAWASGRVTGQETQYF
TRBV2	CASRGPSDYEQYF
TRBV27	CASKGGGFYGYTF
TRBV27	CASATSSYEQYF
TRBV5-5	CASSLAGTQTYTEAFF
TRBV10-1	CASSGGQGPYEQYF